This TCR beta chain was profiled in a study of T cell changes during pregnancy in multiple sclerosis. This CDR3 comprises 15 residues. With 1 base clipped from V and 10 bases from J, the junction kept 11 bases outside the gene matches. Germline assignment: CDR1 SGHVS and CDR2 FNYEAQ. This clone is a singleton in its sample. TCRdb's copy holds only in-frame clones and misses some; the assay was immunoSEQ multiplex PCR. The sample includes about 50,000 clones, roughly 94% of them seen just once. The chain is built from TRBV7-6 and TRBJ1-2, with 8 positions matching TRBD1. The source is a female donor with multiple sclerosis, enrolled in a pregnancy study. The sample consisted of CD4+ T cells from peripheral blood mononuclear cells, taken in the third trimester of pregnancy. CDR3 amino acids: CASSLDATDRVSYTF. The CDR3 nucleotides are TGTGCCAGCAGCTTAGACGCAACGGACAGGGTGTCCTACACCTTC.